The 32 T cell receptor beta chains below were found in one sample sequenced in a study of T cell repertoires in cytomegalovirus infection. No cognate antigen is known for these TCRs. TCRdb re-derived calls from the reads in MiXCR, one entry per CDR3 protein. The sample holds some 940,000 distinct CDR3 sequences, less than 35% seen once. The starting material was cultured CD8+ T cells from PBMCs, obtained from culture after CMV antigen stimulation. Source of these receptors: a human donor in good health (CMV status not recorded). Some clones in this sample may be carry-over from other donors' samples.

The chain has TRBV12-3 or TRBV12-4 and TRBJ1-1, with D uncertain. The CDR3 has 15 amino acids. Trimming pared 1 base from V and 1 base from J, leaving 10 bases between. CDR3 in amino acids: CASSLDTGWNTEAFF. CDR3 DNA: TGTGCCAGCAGTTTAGATACGGGATGGAACACTGAAGCTTTCTTT.

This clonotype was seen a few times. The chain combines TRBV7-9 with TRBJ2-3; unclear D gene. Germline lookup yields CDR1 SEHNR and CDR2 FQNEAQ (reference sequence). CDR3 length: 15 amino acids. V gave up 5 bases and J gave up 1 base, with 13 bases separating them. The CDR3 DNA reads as TGTGCCAGCAGCCCGAAGGAACACCGCACAGATACGCAGTATTTT. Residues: CASSPKEHRTDTQYF.

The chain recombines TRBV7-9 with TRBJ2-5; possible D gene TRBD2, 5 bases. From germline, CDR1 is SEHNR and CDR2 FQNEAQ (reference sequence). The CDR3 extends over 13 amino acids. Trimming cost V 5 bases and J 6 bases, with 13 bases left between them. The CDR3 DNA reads TGTGCCAGCAGCCCGGACTCGCCCAAGACCCAGTACTTC. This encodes CASSPDSPKTQYF. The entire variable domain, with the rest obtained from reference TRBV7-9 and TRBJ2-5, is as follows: DTGVSQNPRHKITKRGQNVTFRCDPISEHNRLYWYRQTLGQGPEFLTYFQNEAQLEKSRLLSDRFSAERPKGSFSTLEIQRTEQGDSAMYLCASSPDSPKTQYFGPGTRLLVL.

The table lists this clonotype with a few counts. The CDR3 sequence is CASSPGPADAFF. CDR3 nucleotide sequence: TGTGCCAGCAGCCCGGGCCCCGCCGACGCTTTCTTT. The chain has TRBV12-3 or TRBV12-4 and TRBJ1-1; no definite D call. CDR3 size: 12 residues. V was cut by 6 bases and J by 11 bases, with 16 bases left in between.

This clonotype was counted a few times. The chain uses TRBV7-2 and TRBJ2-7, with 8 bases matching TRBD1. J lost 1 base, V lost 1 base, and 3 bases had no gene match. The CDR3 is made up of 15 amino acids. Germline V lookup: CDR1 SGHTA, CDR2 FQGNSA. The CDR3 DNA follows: TGTGCCAGCAGCTTAGTTCGGGACAGGTCCTACGAGCAGTACTTC. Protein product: CASSLVRDRSYEQYF.

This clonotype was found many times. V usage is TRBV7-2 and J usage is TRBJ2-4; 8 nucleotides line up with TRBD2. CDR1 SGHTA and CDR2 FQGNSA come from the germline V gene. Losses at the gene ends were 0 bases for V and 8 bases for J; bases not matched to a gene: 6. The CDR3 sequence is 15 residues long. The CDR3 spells CASSLALVAGYIQYF. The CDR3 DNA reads TGTGCCAGCAGCTTAGCGCTTGTAGCGGGATACATTCAGTACTTC.

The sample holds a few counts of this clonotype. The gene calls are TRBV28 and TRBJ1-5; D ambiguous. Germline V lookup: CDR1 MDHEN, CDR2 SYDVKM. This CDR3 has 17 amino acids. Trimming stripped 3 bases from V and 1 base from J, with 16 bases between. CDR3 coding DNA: TGTGCCAGCAGTTTGATAGTCATCCCGTTAAGCAATCAGCCCCAGCATTTT. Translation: CASSLIVIPLSNQPQHF.

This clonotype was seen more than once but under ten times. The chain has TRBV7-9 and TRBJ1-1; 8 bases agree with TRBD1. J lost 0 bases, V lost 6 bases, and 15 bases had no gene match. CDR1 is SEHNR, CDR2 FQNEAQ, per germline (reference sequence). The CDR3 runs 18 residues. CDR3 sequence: CASRKHRDRTLMNTEAFF. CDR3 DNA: TGTGCCAGCAGGAAACACCGGGACAGGACTTTAATGAACACTGAAGCTTTCTTT.

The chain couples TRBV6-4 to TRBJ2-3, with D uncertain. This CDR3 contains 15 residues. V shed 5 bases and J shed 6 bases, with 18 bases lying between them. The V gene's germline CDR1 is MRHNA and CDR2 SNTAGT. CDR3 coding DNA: TGTGCCAGCAGTCCCGCCCCAAGTCCAGAGGATACGCAGTATTTT. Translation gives CASSPAPSPEDTQYF.

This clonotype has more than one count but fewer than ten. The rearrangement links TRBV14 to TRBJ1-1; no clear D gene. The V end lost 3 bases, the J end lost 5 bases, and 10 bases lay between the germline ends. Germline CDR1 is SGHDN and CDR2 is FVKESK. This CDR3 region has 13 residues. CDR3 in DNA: TGTGCCAGCAGCCACCCGGGAAGAACTGAAGCTTTCTTT. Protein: CASSHPGRTEAFF.

The CDR3, as DNA: TGTGCCAGCAGCCCTCGGACCGAAAAACTGTTTTTT. Translated, it gives CASSPRTEKLFF. The V call is TRBV12-3 or TRBV12-4, the J call TRBJ1-4, with D unclear. This CDR3 is 12 amino acids long. The V gene lost 6 bases and the J gene lost 8 bases, with 10 bases spanning the gap.

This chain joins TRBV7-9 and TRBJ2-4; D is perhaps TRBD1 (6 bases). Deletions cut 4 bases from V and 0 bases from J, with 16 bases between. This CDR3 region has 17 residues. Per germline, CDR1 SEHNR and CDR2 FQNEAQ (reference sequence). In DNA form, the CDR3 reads TGTGCCAGCAGCTCGAGGACAGCCCCTATAGCCAAAAACATTCAGTACTTC. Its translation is CASSSRTAPIAKNIQYF.

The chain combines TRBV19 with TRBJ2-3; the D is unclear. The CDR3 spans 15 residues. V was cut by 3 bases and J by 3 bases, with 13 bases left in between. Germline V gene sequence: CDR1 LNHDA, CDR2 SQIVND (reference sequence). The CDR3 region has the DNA TGTGCCAGTAGTATGTCCCCGAGTCAAACAGATACGCAGTATTTT. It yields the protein CASSMSPSQTDTQYF.

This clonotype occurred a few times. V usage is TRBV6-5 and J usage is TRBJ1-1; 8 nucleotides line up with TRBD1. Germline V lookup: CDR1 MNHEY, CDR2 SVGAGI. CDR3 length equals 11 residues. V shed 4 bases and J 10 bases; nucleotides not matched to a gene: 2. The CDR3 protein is CASSFQGAAFF. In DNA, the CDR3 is TGTGCCAGCAGTTTCCAGGGGGCAGCTTTCTTT.

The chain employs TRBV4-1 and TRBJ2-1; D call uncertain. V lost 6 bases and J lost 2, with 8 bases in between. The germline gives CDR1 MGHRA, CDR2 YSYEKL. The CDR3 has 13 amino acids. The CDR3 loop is CASSQNPYNEQFF. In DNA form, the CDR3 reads TGCGCCAGCAGTCAAAACCCCTACAATGAGCAGTTCTTC.

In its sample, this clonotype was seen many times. Here the CDR3 DNA reads TGTGCCAGCAGCTTAGACGGCTCAGGGGGCGCGTACGAGCAGTACGTC. Its protein is CASSLDGSGGAYEQYV. The chain is built from TRBV7-8 and TRBJ2-7; 8 bases are shared with TRBD1. The J segment lost 4 bases and the V segment lost 1 base, leaving 9 bases of the junction unmatched. This CDR3 contains 16 residues. Germline assignment: CDR1 SGHVS and CDR2 FQNEAQ.

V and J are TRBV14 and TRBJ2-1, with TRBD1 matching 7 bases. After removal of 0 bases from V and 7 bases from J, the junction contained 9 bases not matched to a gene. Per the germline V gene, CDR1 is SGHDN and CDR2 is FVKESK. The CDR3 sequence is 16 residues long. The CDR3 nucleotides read TGTGCCAGCAGCCAAGAGAGAGGACAGGATTGGAATGAGCAGTTCTTC. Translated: CASSQERGQDWNEQFF. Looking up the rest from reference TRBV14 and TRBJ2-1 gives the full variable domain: EAGVTQFPSHSVIEKGQTVTLRCDPISGHDNLYWYRRVMGKEIKFLLHFVKESKQDESGMPNNRFLAERTGGTYSTLKVQPAELEDSGVYFCASSQERGQDWNEQFFGPGTRLTVL.

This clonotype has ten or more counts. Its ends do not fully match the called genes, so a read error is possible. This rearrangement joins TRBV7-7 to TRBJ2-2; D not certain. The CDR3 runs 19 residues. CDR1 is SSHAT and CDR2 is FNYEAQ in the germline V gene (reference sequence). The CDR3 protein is CASSPSPYSAVSNTGELFF. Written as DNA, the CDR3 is TGTGCTAGCAGCCCCTCTCCTTATTCGGCAGTCTCGAACACCGGGGAGCTGTTTTTT.

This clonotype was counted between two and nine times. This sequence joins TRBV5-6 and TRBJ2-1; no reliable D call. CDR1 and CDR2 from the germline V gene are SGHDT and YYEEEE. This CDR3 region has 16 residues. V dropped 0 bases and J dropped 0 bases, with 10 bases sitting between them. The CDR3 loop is CASSLVQFSSYNEQFF. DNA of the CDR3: TGTGCCAGCAGCTTGGTACAGTTTTCCTCCTACAATGAGCAGTTCTTC.

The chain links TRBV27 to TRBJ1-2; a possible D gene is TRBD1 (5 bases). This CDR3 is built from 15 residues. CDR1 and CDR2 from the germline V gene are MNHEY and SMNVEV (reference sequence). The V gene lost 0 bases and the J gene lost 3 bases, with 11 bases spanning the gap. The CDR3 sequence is CASSLSGDPYYGYTF. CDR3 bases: TGTGCCAGCAGTTTATCAGGGGATCCCTACTATGGCTACACCTTC.

The CDR3, as DNA: TGTGCCAGCAGTGAAGTGACGGGAACTAATGAAAAACTGTTTTTT. It specifies CASSEVTGTNEKLFF. The V gene is TRBV2, the J gene TRBJ1-4; D is ambiguous. The CDR3 has 15 residues. Germline V gives CDR1 SNHLY, CDR2 FYNNEI. Trimming removed 1 base at V and 1 base at J, with 7 bases between.

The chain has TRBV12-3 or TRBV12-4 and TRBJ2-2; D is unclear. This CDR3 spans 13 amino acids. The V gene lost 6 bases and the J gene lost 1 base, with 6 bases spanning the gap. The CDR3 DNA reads TGTGCCAGCAGATTTAGGAACACCGGGGAGCTGTTTTTT. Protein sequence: CASRFRNTGELFF.

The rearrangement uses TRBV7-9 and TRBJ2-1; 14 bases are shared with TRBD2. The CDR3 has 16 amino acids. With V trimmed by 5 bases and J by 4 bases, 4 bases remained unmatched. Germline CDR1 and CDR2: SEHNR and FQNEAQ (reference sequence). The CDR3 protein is CASSRTSGGSYNEQFF. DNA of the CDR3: TGTGCCAGCAGCAGGACTAGCGGGGGGTCTTACAATGAGCAGTTCTTC.

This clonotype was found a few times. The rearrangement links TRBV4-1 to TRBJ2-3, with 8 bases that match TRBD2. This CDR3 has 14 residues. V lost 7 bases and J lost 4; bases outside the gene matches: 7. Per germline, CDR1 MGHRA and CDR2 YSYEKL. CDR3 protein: CASMGLGLPDTQYF. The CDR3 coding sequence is TGCGCCAGCATGGGACTAGGTCTGCCAGATACGCAGTATTTT.

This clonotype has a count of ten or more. Written as DNA, the CDR3 is TGTGCCAGCAGCTTAAGTGGGGTTTTGGAGAATTCACCCCTCCACTTT. As protein: CASSLSGVLENSPLHF. The genes are TRBV7-6 and TRBJ1-6, with D hard to call. CDR3 length: 16 amino acids. V shed 2 bases and J shed 7 bases, with 15 bases lying between them. CDR1 and CDR2 from the germline V gene are SGHVS and FNYEAQ. The full variable domain, with the rest looked up from reference TRBV7-6 and TRBJ1-6, is GAGVSQSPRYKVTKRGQDVALRCDPISGHVSLYWYRQALGQGPEFLTYFNYEAQQDKSGLPNDRFSAERPEGSISTLTIQRTEQRDSAMYRCASSLSGVLENSPLHFGNGTRLTVT.

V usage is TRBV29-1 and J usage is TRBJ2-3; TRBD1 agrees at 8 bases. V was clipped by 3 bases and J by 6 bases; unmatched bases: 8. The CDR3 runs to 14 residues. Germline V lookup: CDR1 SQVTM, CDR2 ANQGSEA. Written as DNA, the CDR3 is TGCAGCGTTGACCCGACAGGGGTGGTGGATACGCAGTATTTT. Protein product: CSVDPTGVVDTQYF.

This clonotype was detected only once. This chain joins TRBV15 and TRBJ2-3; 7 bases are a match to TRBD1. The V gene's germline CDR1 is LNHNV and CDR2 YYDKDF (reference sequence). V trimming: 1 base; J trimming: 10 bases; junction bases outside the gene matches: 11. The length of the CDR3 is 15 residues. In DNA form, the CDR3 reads TGTGCCACCAGCAGAGGACAGGGTTCTCGTAATCCGCAGTATTTT. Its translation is CATSRGQGSRNPQYF.

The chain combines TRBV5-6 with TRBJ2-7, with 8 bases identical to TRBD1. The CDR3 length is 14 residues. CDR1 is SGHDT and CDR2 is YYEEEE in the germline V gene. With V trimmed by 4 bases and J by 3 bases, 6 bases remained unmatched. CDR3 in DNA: TGTGCCAGCAGCGCCGGGACAGGAAACTACGAGCAGTACTTC. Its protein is CASSAGTGNYEQYF.

The CDR3 DNA reads TGTGCCAGTAGTATAGCCAGCTTTTATAGCAATCAGCCCCAGCATTTT. Encoded protein: CASSIASFYSNQPQHF. V and J are TRBV19 and TRBJ1-5, with no clear D. V lost 1 base, J lost 0 bases, and 10 bases lay in between. The CDR3 totals 16 residues. Germline CDR1 LNHDA, CDR2 SQIVND (reference sequence).

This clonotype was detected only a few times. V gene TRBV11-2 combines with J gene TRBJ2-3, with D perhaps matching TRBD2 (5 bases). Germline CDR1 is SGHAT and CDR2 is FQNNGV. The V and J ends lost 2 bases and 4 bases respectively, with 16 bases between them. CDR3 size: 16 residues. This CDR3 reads CASSLTGLAGADTQYF. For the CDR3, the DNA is TGTGCCAGCAGCTTAACTGGTCTCGCGGGTGCAGATACGCAGTATTTT. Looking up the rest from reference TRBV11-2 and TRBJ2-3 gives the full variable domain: EAGVAQSPRYKIIEKRQSVAFWCNPISGHATLYWYQQILGQGPKLLIQFQNNGVVDDSQLPKDRFSAERLKGVDSTLKIQPAKLEDSAVYLCASSLTGLAGADTQYFGPGTRLTVL.

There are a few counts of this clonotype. As DNA, the CDR3 is TGTGCCAGCAGTTTATTCATCGGGCATAGTAATTCACCCCTCCACTTT. It is translated as CASSLFIGHSNSPLHF. This sequence joins TRBV27 and TRBJ1-6; D not certain. Trimming stripped 1 base from V and 6 bases from J, with 13 bases between. This CDR3 comprises 16 residues. Germline V gene sequence: CDR1 MNHEY, CDR2 SMNVEV (reference sequence).

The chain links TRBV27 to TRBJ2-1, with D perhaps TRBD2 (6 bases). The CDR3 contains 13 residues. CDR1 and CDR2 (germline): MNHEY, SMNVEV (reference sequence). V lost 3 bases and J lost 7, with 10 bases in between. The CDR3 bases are TGTGCCAGCAGTTTCGGGACTGTTAATGAGCAGTTCTTC. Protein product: CASSFGTVNEQFF.